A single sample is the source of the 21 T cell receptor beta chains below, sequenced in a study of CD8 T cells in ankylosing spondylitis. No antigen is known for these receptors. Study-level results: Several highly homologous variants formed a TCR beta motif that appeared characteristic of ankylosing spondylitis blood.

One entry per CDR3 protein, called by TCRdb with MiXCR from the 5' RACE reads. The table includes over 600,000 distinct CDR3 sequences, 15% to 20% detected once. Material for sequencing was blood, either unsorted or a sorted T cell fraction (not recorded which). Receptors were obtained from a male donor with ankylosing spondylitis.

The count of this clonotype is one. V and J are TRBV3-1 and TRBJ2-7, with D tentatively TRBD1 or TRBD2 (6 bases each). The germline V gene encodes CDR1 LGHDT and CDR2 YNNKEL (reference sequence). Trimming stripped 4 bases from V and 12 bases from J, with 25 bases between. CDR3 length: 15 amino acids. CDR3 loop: CASSPLADGGSHLYF. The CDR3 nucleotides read TGTGCCAGCAGCCCACTCGCCGACGGGGGCAGCCATTTGTACTTC.

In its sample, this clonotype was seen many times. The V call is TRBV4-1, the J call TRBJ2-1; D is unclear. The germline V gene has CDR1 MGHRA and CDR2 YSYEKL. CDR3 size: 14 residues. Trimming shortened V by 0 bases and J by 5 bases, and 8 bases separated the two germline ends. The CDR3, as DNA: TGCGCCAGCAGCCAAGAGGCCAGCAACAATGAGCAGTTCTTC. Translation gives CASSQEASNNEQFF.

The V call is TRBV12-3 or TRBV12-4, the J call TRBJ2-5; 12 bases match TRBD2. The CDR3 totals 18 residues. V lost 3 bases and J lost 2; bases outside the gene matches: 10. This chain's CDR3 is CASSFGKLAGGQQETQYF. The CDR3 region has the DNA TGTGCCAGCAGTTTTGGTAAACTAGCGGGAGGACAACAAGAGACCCAGTACTTC.

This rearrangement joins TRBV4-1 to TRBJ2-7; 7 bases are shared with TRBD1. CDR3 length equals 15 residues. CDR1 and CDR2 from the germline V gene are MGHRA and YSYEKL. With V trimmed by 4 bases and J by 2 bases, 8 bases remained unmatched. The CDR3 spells CASSRSGTETYEQYF. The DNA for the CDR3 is TGCGCCAGCAGCCGATCCGGGACAGAGACCTACGAGCAGTACTTC.

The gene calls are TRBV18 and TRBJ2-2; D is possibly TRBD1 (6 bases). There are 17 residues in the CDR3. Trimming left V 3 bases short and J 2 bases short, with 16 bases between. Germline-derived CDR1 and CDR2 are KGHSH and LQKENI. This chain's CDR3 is CASSPTRSDSNTGELFF. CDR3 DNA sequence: TGTGCCAGCTCACCCACCAGGTCGGACAGCAACACCGGGGAGCTGTTTTTT.

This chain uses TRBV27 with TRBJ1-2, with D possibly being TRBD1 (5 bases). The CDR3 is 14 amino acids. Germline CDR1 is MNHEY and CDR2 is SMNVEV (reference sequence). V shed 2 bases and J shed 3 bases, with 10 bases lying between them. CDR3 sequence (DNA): TGTGCCAGCAGTTTAACCGGGGCCCACTATGGCTACACCTTC. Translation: CASSLTGAHYGYTF.

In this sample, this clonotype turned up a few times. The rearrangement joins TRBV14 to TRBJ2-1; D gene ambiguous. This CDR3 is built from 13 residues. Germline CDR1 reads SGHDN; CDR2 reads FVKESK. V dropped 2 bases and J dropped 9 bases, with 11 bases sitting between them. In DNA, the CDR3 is TGTGCCAGCAGCCAAACTAACATCGGTGAGCAGTTCTTC. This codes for CASSQTNIGEQFF. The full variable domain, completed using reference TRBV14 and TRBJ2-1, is EAGVTQFPSHSVIEKGQTVTLRCDPISGHDNLYWYRRVMGKEIKFLLHFVKESKQDESGMPNNRFLAERTGGTYSTLKVQPAELEDSGVYFCASSQTNIGEQFFGPGTRLTVL.

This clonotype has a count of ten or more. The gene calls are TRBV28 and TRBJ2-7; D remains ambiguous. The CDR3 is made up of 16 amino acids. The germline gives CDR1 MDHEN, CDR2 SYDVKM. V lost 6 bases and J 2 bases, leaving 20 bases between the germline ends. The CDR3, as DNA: TGTGCCAGCAGCGACCGACCGTCAATTCTTACCTACGAGCAGTACTTC. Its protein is CASSDRPSILTYEQYF.

The DNA of the CDR3 is TGTGCCAGCAGCTTAGGTGGCTTAAACAGGGGTCAGCCCCAGCATTTT. Its translation is CASSLGGLNRGQPQHF. This rearrangement joins TRBV7-2 to TRBJ1-5; TRBD1 matches at 7 bases. Per the germline V gene, CDR1 is SGHTA and CDR2 is FQGNSA. V lost 1 base, J lost 6 bases, and 9 bases stayed unmatched. The CDR3 totals 16 residues. Full variable domain (missing parts from reference TRBV7-2 and TRBJ1-5): GAGVSQSPSNKVTEKGKDVELRCDPISGHTALYWYRQSLGQGLEFLIYFQGNSAPDKSGLPSDRFSAERTGGSVSTLTIQRTQQEDSAVYLCASSLGGLNRGQPQHFGDGTRLSIL.

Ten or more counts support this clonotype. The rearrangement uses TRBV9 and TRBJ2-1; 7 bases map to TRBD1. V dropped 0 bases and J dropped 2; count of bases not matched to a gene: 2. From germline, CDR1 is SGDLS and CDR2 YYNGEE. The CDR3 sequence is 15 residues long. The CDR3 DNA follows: TGTGCCAGCAGCGTAGGACAGGGACCCTACAATGAGCAGTTCTTC. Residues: CASSVGQGPYNEQFF.

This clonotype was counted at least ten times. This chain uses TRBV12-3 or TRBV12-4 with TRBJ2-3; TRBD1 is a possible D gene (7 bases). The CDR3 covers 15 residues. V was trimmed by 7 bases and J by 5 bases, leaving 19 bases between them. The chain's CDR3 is CASTSLRDSQDTQYF. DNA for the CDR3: TGTGCCAGCACTTCCCTGCGGGACAGCCAAGATACGCAGTATTTT.

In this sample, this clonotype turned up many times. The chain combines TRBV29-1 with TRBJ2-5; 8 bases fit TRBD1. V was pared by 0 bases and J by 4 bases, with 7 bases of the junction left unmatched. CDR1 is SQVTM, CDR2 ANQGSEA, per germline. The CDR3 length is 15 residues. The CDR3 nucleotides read TGCAGCGTTGAAGATCCCGCAGGGGGCAGAGAGACCCAGTACTTC. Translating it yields CSVEDPAGGRETQYF.

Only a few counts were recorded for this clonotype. As DNA, the CDR3 is TGTGCCAGCAGCAAAACTAAGCTAGCGGGGGGGCCGAAGGAACGCGAGCAGTACTTC. It translates to CASSKTKLAGGPKEREQYF. This sequence joins TRBV21-1 and TRBJ2-7; TRBD2 was called by the table and not checked on the DNA. TRBV21-1 has pseudogene status. The CDR3 sequence is 19 residues long.

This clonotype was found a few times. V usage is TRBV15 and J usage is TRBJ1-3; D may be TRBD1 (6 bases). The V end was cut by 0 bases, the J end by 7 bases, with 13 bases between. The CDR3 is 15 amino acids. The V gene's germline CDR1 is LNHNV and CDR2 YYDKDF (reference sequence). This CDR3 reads CATSRDLGAANTIYF. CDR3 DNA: TGTGCCACCAGCAGAGATCTGGGGGCCGCGAACACCATATATTTT.

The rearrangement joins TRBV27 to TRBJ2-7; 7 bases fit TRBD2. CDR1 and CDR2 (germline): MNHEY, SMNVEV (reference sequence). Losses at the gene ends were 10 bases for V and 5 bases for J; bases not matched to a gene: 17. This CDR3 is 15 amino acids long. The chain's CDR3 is CATRGEWEGRNEQYF. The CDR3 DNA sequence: TGTGCCACAAGAGGGGAGTGGGAGGGAAGAAACGAGCAGTACTTC.

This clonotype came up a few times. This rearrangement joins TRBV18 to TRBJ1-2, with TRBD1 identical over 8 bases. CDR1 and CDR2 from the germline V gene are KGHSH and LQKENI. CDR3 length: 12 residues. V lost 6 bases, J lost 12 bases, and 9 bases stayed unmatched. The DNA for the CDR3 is TGTGCCAGCTCCCCGACAGGGGTGGTAAACACCTTC. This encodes CASSPTGVVNTF.

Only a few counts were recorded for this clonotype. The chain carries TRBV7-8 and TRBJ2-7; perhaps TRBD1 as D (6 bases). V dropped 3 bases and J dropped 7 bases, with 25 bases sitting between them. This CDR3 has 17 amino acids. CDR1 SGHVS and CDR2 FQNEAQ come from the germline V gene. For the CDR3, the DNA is TGTGCCAGCAGCTTGGGTGTGGGGACATCCTACGTGGGGGAGCAGTACTTC. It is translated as CASSLGVGTSYVGEQYF.

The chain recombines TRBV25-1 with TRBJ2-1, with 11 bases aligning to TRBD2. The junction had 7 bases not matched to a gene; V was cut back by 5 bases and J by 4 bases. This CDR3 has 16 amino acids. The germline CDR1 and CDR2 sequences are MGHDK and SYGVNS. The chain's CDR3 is CASSQRLAGMYNEQFF. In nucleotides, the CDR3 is TGTGCCAGCAGTCAGCGACTAGCGGGGATGTACAATGAGCAGTTCTTC.

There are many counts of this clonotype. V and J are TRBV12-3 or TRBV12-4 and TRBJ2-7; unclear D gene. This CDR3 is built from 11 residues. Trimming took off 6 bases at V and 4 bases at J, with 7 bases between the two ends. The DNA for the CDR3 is TGTGCCAGCAGCCCCGATTACGAGCAGTACTTC. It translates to CASSPDYEQYF.

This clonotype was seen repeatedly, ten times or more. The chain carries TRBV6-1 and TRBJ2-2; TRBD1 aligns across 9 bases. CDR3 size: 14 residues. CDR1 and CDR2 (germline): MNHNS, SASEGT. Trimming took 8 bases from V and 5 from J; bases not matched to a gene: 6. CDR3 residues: CASSRTGETGELFF. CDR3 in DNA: TGTGCCAGCTCTCGGACAGGGGAAACCGGGGAGCTGTTTTTT.

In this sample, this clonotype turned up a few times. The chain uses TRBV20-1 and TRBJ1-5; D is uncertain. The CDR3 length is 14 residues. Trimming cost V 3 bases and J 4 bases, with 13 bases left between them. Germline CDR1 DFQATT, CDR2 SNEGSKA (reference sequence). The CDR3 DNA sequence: TGCAGTGCTAGGGCGGGCAGTACAAATCAGCCCCAGCATTTT. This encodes CSARAGSTNQPQHF.